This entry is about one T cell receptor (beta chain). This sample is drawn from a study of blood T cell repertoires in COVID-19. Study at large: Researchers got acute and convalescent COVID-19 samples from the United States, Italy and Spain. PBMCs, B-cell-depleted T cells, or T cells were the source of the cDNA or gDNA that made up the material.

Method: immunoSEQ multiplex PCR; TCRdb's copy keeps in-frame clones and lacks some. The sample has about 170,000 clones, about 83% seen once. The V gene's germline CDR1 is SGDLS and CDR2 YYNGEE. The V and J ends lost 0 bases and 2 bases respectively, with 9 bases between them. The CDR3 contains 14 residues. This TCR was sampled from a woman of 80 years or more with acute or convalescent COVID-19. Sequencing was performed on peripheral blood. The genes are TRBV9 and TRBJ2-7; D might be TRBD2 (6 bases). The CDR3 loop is CASSVDGGPYEQYF. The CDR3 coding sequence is TGTGCCAGCAGCGTAGACGGGGGACCCTACGAGCAGTACTTC.